These T cell receptor beta chains were read from a single sample in a study of post-analysis software for immune sequencing data. Each CDR3 protein is one row after TCRdb ran MiXCR on the PCR reads. The sample shows about 820,000 distinct CDR3 sequences, roughly 50% of them seen only once. Material: blood. The receptors derive from a girl aged 5-17 years with multiple sclerosis. Both conserved end residues are part of each CDR3. A D gene is named only where the DNA matches it firmly. Where a row states a size, it is once, few, many or the class of an expanded clone; other rows omit it.

V gene: TRBV19
J gene: TRBJ2-7
D gene: TRBD1
clone size: NA
CDR3 DNA: TGTGCCAGTCCTTGGGACAGGGGATACGAGCAGTACTTC
CDR3 protein: CASPWDRGYEQYF

V gene: TRBV5-4
J gene: TRBJ1-2
D gene: TRBD1
clone size: NA
CDR3 DNA: TGTGCCAGCAGCCACGCAGGGACAGGGTTGTATGGCTACACCTTC
CDR3 protein: CASSHAGTGLYGYTF

V gene: TRBV10-3
J gene: TRBJ2-7
D gene: TRBD1
clone size: NA
CDR3 DNA: TGTGCCATCAGCTCGGGACAGTCTTACGAGCAGTACTTC
CDR3 protein: CAISSGQSYEQYF

V gene: TRBV3-1
J gene: TRBJ2-7
D gene: NA
clone size: NA
CDR3 DNA: TGTGCCAGCAGCCAAGATCCAGCAGCAGGCGAGCAGTACTTC
CDR3 protein: CASSQDPAAGEQYF

V gene: TRBV28
J gene: TRBJ2-7
D gene: NA
clone size: NA
CDR3 DNA: TGTGCCAGCAGTTTGGGACCCCTTATGCTATACGAGCAGTACTTC
CDR3 protein: CASSLGPLMLYEQYF

V gene: TRBV5-5
J gene: TRBJ2-3
D gene: NA
clone size: NA
CDR3 DNA: TGTGCCAGCAGCTTGGGGCCCCCTAGGGCCCACACAGATACGCAGTATTTT
CDR3 protein: CASSLGPPRAHTDTQYF

V gene: TRBV6-1
J gene: TRBJ2-6
D gene: NA
clone size: NA
CDR3 DNA: TGTGCCAGCAGTCCTTCTGGGGGTGAGGCTGGGGCCAACGTCCTGACTTTC
CDR3 protein: CASSPSGGEAGANVLTF

V gene: TRBV6-5
J gene: TRBJ2-3
D gene: TRBD1
clone size: few
CDR3 DNA: TGTGCCAGCAGTTACCCGGACAGGATTACGCAGTATTTT
CDR3 protein: CASSYPDRITQYF

V gene: TRBV20-1
J gene: TRBJ2-7
D gene: NA
clone size: NA
CDR3 DNA: TGCAGTGCTAGAGATCCCCGGGACTCCCACTCCTACGAGCAGTACTTC
CDR3 protein: CSARDPRDSHSYEQYF

V gene: TRBV20-1
J gene: TRBJ2-1
D gene: NA
clone size: NA
CDR3 DNA: TGCAGTGCTAGAGACAAACTAGTAGGTGAGCAGTTCTTC
CDR3 protein: CSARDKLVGEQFF

V gene: TRBV29-1
J gene: TRBJ2-1
D gene: NA
clone size: NA
CDR3 DNA: TGCAGCGTGAGTCCGGGGGACAATGAGCAGTTCTTC
CDR3 protein: CSVSPGDNEQFF

V gene: TRBV7-9
J gene: TRBJ1-1
D gene: NA
clone size: NA
CDR3 DNA: TGTGCCAGCAGCAGAGAAGCTTTCTTT
CDR3 protein: CASSREAFF

V gene: TRBV7-9
J gene: TRBJ1-2
D gene: NA
clone size: NA
CDR3 DNA: TGTGCCAGCAGCTTAGGAGGACAGCTTAACTATGGCTACACCTTC
CDR3 protein: CASSLGGQLNYGYTF

V gene: TRBV4-1
J gene: TRBJ2-1
D gene: NA
clone size: few
CDR3 DNA: TGCGCCAGCAGCCAAGATCGGCAGGGTTACAATGAGCAGTTCTTC
CDR3 protein: CASSQDRQGYNEQFF

V gene: TRBV29-1
J gene: TRBJ1-2
D gene: NA
clone size: NA
CDR3 DNA: TGCAGCGTTGACTACTATGGCTACACCTTC
CDR3 protein: CSVDYYGYTF

V gene: TRBV29-1
J gene: TRBJ2-1
D gene: TRBD1
clone size: few
CDR3 DNA: TGCAGCGTATGGGACAGGGGGCTCGGTGAGCAGTTCTTC
CDR3 protein: CSVWDRGLGEQFF

V gene: TRBV29-1
J gene: TRBJ1-2
D gene: NA
clone size: NA
CDR3 DNA: TGCAGCGTTGAAGATCATAGGAGACAGGAAAACTATGGCTACACCTTC
CDR3 protein: CSVEDHRRQENYGYTF

V gene: TRBV18
J gene: TRBJ2-7
D gene: NA
clone size: NA
CDR3 DNA: TGTGCCAGCTCACCAGACAGTAGCGAGCAGTACTTC
CDR3 protein: CASSPDSSEQYF

V gene: TRBV11-2
J gene: TRBJ2-5
D gene: NA
clone size: NA
CDR3 DNA: TGTGCCAGCAGCTTAGAACCTAGCGAGACCCAGTACTTC
CDR3 protein: CASSLEPSETQYF

V gene: TRBV11-2
J gene: TRBJ1-2
D gene: TRBD1
clone size: NA
CDR3 DNA: TGTGCCAGCAGCAACACCCGGAACAGGGGAGCTAACTATGGCTACACCTTC
CDR3 protein: CASSNTRNRGANYGYTF

V gene: TRBV29-1
J gene: TRBJ2-7
D gene: NA
clone size: few
CDR3 DNA: TGCAGCGGTGGGGCCGGATCCTACGAGCAGTACTTC
CDR3 protein: CSGGAGSYEQYF

V gene: TRBV5-6
J gene: TRBJ1-4
D gene: NA
clone size: NA
CDR3 DNA: TGTGCCAGCAGCCTATTTCGGGGGGACGAAAAACTGTTTTTT
CDR3 protein: CASSLFRGDEKLFF

V gene: TRBV5-7
J gene: TRBJ2-7
D gene: NA
clone size: NA
CDR3 DNA: TGTGCCAGCAGGTGTGCCTACGAGCAGTACTTC
CDR3 protein: CASRCAYEQYF

V gene: TRBV6-5
J gene: TRBJ2-5
D gene: NA
clone size: NA
CDR3 DNA: TGTGCCAGCGGGTACGACACGACCCAAGAGACCCAGTACTTC
CDR3 protein: CASGYDTTQETQYF

V gene: TRBV5-5
J gene: TRBJ2-7
D gene: NA
clone size: few
CDR3 DNA: TGTGCCAGCAGCTTGGAAGGGCTCAGTTCCTACGAGCAGTACTTC
CDR3 protein: CASSLEGLSSYEQYF

V gene: TRBV20-1
J gene: TRBJ2-3
D gene: TRBD2
clone size: NA
CDR3 DNA: TGCAGTGCTAGCGGTTCGGAGGCCCAATTCGGGGGGAACACAGATACGCAGTATTTT
CDR3 protein: CSASGSEAQFGGNTDTQYF

V gene: TRBV5-1
J gene: TRBJ2-7
D gene: TRBD1
clone size: few
CDR3 DNA: TGCGCCAGCAGCTTGTGGGGGACAGGGGCCACCTACGAGCAGTACTTC
CDR3 protein: CASSLWGTGATYEQYF

V gene: TRBV30
J gene: TRBJ2-7
D gene: NA
clone size: few
CDR3 DNA: TGTGCCTGGAGTGAGGTTGGCGCCGAGCAGTACTTC
CDR3 protein: CAWSEVGAEQYF

V gene: TRBV2
J gene: TRBJ2-7
D gene: NA
clone size: few
CDR3 DNA: TGTGCCAGCAGTGACGGTTCCTACGAGCAGTACTTC
CDR3 protein: CASSDGSYEQYF

V gene: TRBV20-1
J gene: TRBJ2-7
D gene: TRBD2
clone size: few
CDR3 DNA: TGCAGTGCTAGCCAACTAGCGGACGAGCAGTACTTC
CDR3 protein: CSASQLADEQYF

V gene: TRBV12-3/TRBV12-4
J gene: TRBJ2-7
D gene: TRBD2
clone size: NA
CDR3 DNA: TGTGCCAGCAGTCGGCGGGGGAACTACGAGCAGTACTTC
CDR3 protein: CASSRRGNYEQYF

V gene: TRBV29-1
J gene: TRBJ2-7
D gene: NA
clone size: NA
CDR3 DNA: TGCAGCGTTGTTACTAGTTTGAGCTCCTACGAGCAGTACTTC
CDR3 protein: CSVVTSLSSYEQYF

V gene: TRBV2
J gene: TRBJ2-3
D gene: NA
clone size: NA
CDR3 DNA: TGTGCCAGCAGCCTGGGGCTAGTTACAGATACGCAGTATTTT
CDR3 protein: CASSLGLVTDTQYF

V gene: TRBV29-1
J gene: TRBJ2-5
D gene: NA
clone size: NA
CDR3 DNA: TGCAGCGTCCCGGACAACGGTGCGCCTTCAGCGCGGGGAGCCAAAGAGACCCAGTACTTC
CDR3 protein: CSVPDNGAPSARGAKETQYF

V gene: TRBV5-8
J gene: TRBJ1-2
D gene: TRBD1
clone size: NA
CDR3 DNA: TGTGCCAGCAGCTGGGGCGGGACAGCGAACTATGGCTACACCTTC
CDR3 protein: CASSWGGTANYGYTF

V gene: TRBV28
J gene: TRBJ2-3
D gene: NA
clone size: NA
CDR3 DNA: TGTGCCGGCAGCCTTCTCTCTGGTTTGGGCACAGATACGCAGTATTTT
CDR3 protein: CAGSLLSGLGTDTQYF

V gene: TRBV9
J gene: TRBJ2-1
D gene: NA
clone size: NA
CDR3 DNA: TGTGCCAACAGTAGAGTTGGGGGCAGCTACAATGAGCAGTTCTTC
CDR3 protein: CANSRVGGSYNEQFF

V gene: TRBV18
J gene: TRBJ2-5
D gene: TRBD1
clone size: NA
CDR3 DNA: TGTGCCAGCTCCCCTGACAGGGGGCGAAATCAAGAGACCCAGTACTTC
CDR3 protein: CASSPDRGRNQETQYF

V gene: TRBV20-1
J gene: TRBJ2-5
D gene: TRBD2
clone size: NA
CDR3 DNA: TGCAGTGCTAGAGATTTGGGGGAGGGAGAGACCCAGTACTTC
CDR3 protein: CSARDLGEGETQYF

V gene: TRBV20-1
J gene: TRBJ2-7
D gene: NA
clone size: NA
CDR3 DNA: TGCAGTGCTAGACCTCAGCACTCCTACGAGCAGTACTTC
CDR3 protein: CSARPQHSYEQYF